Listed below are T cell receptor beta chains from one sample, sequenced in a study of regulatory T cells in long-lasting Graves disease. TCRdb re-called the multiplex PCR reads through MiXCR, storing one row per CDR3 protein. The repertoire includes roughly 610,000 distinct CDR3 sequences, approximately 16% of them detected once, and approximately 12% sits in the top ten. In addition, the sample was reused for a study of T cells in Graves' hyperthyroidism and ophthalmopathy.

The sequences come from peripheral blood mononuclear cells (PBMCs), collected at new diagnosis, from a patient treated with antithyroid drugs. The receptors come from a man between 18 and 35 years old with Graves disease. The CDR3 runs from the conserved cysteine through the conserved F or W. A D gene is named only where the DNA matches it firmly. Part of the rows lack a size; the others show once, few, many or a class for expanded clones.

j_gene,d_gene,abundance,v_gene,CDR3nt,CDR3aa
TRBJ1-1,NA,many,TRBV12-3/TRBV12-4,TGTGCCAGTGCGACAGGCCTGAACACTGAAGCTTTCTTT,CASATGLNTEAFF
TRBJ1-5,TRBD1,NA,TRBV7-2,TGTGCCAGCAGCTTAAATGGTAGAGGACAGGGGGATAGCAATCAGCCCCAGCATTTT,CASSLNGRGQGDSNQPQHF
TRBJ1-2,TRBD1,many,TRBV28,TGTGCCAGCAGTTTAGGCGACAGGGCTTATGGCTACACCTTC,CASSLGDRAYGYTF
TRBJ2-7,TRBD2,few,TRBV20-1,TGCAGTGCTAGACTAGCGGGAGAGGGCTACGAGCAGTACTTC,CSARLAGEGYEQYF
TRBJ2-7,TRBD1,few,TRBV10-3,TGTGCCATCAGTGAGACCCCGGGACAGGGAAACTCCTACGAGCAGTACTTC,CAISETPGQGNSYEQYF
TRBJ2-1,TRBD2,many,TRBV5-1,TGTGCCAGCAGAGGACTAGCGGCCTACAATGAGCAGTTCTTC,CASRGLAAYNEQFF
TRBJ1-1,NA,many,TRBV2,TGTGCCAGCGAGAGGGGGGTGGACACTGAAGCTTTCTTT,CASERGVDTEAFF
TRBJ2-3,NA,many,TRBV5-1,TGCGCCAGCAGCTTGGTGGGGAGGTGGAACACAGATACGCAGTATTTT,CASSLVGRWNTDTQYF
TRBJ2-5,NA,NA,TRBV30,TGTGCCTGGAGTAAGGGGGTCCTCCATGAGACCCAGTACTTC,CAWSKGVLHETQYF
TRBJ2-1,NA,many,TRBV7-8,TGTGCCAGCAGCTTTACGGCGGGGTTGTACAATGAGCAGTTCTTC,CASSFTAGLYNEQFF
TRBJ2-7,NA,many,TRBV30,TGTGCCTGGAGTAACGGGGGCATCCCCTACGAGCAGTACTTC,CAWSNGGIPYEQYF
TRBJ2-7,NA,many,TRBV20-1,TGCAGTGCTGCTTTACTAGCTGGGCGTACCGAGCAGTACTTC,CSAALLAGRTEQYF
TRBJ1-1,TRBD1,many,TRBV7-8,TGTGCCAGCAGCCGAAATCAGGGGGCTACTGCTAAAGCTTTCTTT,CASSRNQGATAKAFF
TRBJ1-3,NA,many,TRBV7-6,TGTGCCAGCAGCTTAGAGGGCAGAATCAGCTCTGGAAACACCATATATTTT,CASSLEGRISSGNTIYF
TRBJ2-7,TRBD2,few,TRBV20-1,TGCAGTGCCCAGACTAGCGGGAGGGCCTTTGTCTACGAGCAGTACTTC,CSAQTSGRAFVYEQYF
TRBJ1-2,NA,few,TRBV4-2,TGTGCCAGCAGCCAAGATCGAAACAGTATGGATGGCTACACCTTC,CASSQDRNSMDGYTF
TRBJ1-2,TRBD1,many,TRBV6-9,TGTGCCAGCAGTTACTCAGGGACAGGGGATGATGGCTACACCTTC,CASSYSGTGDDGYTF
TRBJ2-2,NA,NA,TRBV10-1,TGCGCCAGCAGTGATCCTAACACCGGGGAGCTGTTTTTT,CASSDPNTGELFF
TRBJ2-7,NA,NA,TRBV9,TGTGCCAGCAGCGTAGCGGGGGACGAAGAGACGCTTGTTTACGAGCAGTACTTC,CASSVAGDEETLVYEQYF
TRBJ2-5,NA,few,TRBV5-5,TGTGCCAGCAGCTTGGAATTCAACGGGGCAGGGGTTCAAGAGACCCAGTACTTC,CASSLEFNGAGVQETQYF
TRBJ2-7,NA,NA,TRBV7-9,TGTGCCAGCAGCCACTGGACAACGGAAAACGAGCAGTACTTC,CASSHWTTENEQYF
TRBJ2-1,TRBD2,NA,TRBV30,TGTGCCTGGAGCGGACTAGCGGGAGAACCGAGGAGCTCCTACAATGAGCAGTTCTTC,CAWSGLAGEPRSSYNEQFF
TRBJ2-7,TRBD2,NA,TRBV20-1,TGCAGTGCAACCGGGACTAGCGGGGTCGAGCAGTACTTC,CSATGTSGVEQYF
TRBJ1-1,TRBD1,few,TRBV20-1,TGCAGTGCTAGAAGGACAGGAGGCGGCACTGAAGCTTTCTTT,CSARRTGGGTEAFF
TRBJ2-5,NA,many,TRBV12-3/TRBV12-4,TGTGCCAGCACTTTTAGTGGTTCGGAGACCCAGTACTTC,CASTFSGSETQYF
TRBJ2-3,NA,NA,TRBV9,NA,CASSVEAGAFGADTQYF
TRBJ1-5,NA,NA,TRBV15,TGTGCCACCAGTCTACAGGCTAATAGCAATCAGCCCCAGCATTTT,CATSLQANSNQPQHF
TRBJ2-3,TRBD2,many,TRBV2,TGTGCCAGCACGCCGGGACTAGCGGGCCCATACACGACAGATACGCAGTATTTT,CASTPGLAGPYTTDTQYF
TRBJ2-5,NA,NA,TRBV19,TGTGCCAGTAGTATAGGCCCCGAGCAGACCCAGTACTTC,CASSIGPEQTQYF
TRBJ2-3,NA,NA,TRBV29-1,TGCAGCGGGGGAGGGGGTCAAGCAGATACGCAGTATTTT,CSGGGGQADTQYF
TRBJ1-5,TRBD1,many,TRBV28,TGTGCCAGCAGGTCGACAGGGTGGGGCAATCAGCCCCAGCATTTT,CASRSTGWGNQPQHF
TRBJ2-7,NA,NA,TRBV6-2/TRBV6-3,TGTGCCAGCGGTTACAACTTAGCCTACGAGCAGTACTTC,CASGYNLAYEQYF
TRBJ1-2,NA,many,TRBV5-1,TGCGCCAGCAGCCGGGACGTCGGAATTAACTATGGCTACACCTTC,CASSRDVGINYGYTF
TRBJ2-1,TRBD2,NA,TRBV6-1,TGTGCCAGCAGTAGGACTAGCGGTGGCGGTGAGCAGTTCTTC,CASSRTSGGGEQFF
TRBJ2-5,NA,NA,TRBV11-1,TGTGCCAGCAGCCGAGCCCCCAGGGGGGGGCAAGAGACCCAGTACTTC,CASSRAPRGGQETQYF
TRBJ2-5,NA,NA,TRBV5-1,TGCGCCAGCAGCTTGGAAACCGGGGCTTGGGAGACCCAGTACTTC,CASSLETGAWETQYF
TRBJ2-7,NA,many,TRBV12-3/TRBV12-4,TGTGCCAGCAGTTTACGACAGATCTACGAGCAGTACTTC,CASSLRQIYEQYF
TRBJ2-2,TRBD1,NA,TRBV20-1,TGCAGTGCTAGAGGGGACAGGTACCACACCGGGGAGCTGTTTTTT,CSARGDRYHTGELFF
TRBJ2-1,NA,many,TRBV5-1,TGCGCCAGCAGCTTTGGCGCGAGCTCCTACAATGAGCAGTTCTTC,CASSFGASSYNEQFF
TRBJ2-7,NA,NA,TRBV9,TGTGCCAGCAGCGTAGGAGTCCCGGGCGAGCAGTACTTC,CASSVGVPGEQYF
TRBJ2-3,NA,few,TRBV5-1,TGCGCCAGCAGCCGGTCAAGTTTGTACGGCCAGACAGATACGCAGTATTTT,CASSRSSLYGQTDTQYF
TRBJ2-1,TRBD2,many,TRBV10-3,TGTGCCATCAGGAACCCTCTAGCGGGGACGGGGAATGAGCAGTTCTTC,CAIRNPLAGTGNEQFF
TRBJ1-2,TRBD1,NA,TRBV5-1,TGCGCCAGCAGCTTGGGGGCAGGGGGCGCAAATGGCTACACCTTC,CASSLGAGGANGYTF
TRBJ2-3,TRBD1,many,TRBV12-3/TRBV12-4,TGTGCCAGCAGTCCCGGGACAGTCACCTCTTCAGGGCAGTATTTT,CASSPGTVTSSGQYF
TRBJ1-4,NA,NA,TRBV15,TGTGCCACCCGCCCCCCCTCGTCGGCTAATGAAAAACTGTTTTTT,CATRPPSSANEKLFF
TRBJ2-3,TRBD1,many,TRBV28,TGTGCCAGCAGACCGGGACAGGGAGACACAGATACGCAGTATTTT,CASRPGQGDTDTQYF
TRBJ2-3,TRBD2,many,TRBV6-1,TGTGCCAGCACCTTTACCGATAGCGGGAGTACAGATACGCAGTATTTT,CASTFTDSGSTDTQYF
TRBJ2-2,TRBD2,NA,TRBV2,TGTGCCAGCAGAGCGGGACTAGCGGCGAACACCGGGGAGCTGTTTTTT,CASRAGLAANTGELFF
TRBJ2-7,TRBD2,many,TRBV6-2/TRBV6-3,TGTGCCAGCAGTGAAGCTTCGTGGCGGGGGGGTACCGGTGCAGGGGACTACGAGCAGTACTTC,CASSEASWRGGTGAGDYEQYF
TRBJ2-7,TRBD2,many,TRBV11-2,TGTGCCAGCAGCTCCTCTTCGGGAGGGGCAATTTACGAGCAGTACTTC,CASSSSSGGAIYEQYF
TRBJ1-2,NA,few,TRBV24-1,TGTGCCACCAGTGATCCCCTCGCTGGCTACACCTTC,CATSDPLAGYTF
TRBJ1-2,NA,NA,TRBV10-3,TGTGCCATCAGGAGGGACATCGATTACACCTTC,CAIRRDIDYTF
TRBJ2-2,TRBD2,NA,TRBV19,TGTGCCAGTAGTATAGGGACTAGCGCCGGGGAGCTGTTTTTT,CASSIGTSAGELFF
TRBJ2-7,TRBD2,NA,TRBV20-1,TGCAGTGCTGCGACTAGCGGAAAAGGTTACGAGCAGTACTTC,CSAATSGKGYEQYF
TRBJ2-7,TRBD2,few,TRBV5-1,TGCGCCAGCAGCTTGAATCCAGCGGGAGCGCACGAGCAGTACTTC,CASSLNPAGAHEQYF